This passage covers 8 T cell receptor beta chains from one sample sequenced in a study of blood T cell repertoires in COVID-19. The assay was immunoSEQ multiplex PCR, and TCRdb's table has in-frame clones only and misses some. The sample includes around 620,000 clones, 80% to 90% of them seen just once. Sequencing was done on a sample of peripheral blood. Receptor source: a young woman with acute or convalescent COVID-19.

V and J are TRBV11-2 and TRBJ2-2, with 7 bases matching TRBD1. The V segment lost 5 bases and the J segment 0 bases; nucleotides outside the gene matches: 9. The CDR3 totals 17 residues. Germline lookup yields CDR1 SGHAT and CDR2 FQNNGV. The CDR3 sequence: CASSQFRGQTNTGELFF. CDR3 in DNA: TGTGCCAGCAGCCAGTTCCGGGGACAGACGAACACCGGGGAGCTGTTTTTT.

CDR3 sequence (DNA): TGTGCCAGCAGTGAGTTAGCGGGGCCGTTGCCAGAGACCCAGTACTTC. Translated: CASSELAGPLPETQYF. The J gene is TRBJ2-5, the V gene TRBV25-1, with 8 bases identical to TRBD2. Germline V lookup: CDR1 MGHDK, CDR2 SYGVNS. The V gene end was trimmed by 3 bases and the J gene end by 4 bases; junction bases not matched to a gene: 10. This CDR3 has 16 amino acids.

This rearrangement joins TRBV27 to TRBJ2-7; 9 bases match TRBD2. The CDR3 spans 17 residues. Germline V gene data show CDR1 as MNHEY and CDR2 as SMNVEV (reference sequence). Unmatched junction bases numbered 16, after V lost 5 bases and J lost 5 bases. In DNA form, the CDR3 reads TGTGCCAGCAGTCACCGCGCGGAGCGGGGGGTCCCCAACGAGCAGTACTTC. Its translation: CASSHRAERGVPNEQYF.

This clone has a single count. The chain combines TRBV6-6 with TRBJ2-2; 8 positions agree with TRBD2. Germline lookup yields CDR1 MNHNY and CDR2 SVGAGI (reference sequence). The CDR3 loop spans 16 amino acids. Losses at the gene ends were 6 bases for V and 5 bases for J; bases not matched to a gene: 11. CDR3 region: CASSPMGSGGTGELFF. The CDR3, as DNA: TGTGCCAGCAGCCCAATGGGGAGCGGGGGAACCGGGGAGCTGTTTTTT.

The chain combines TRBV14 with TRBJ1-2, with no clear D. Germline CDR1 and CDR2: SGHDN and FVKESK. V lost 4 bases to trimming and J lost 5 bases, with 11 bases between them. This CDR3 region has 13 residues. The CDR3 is CASSLDRDYGYTF. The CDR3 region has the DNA TGTGCCAGCAGCCTTGACCGGGATTATGGCTACACCTTC.

DNA of the CDR3: TGTGCCAGCAGTTTACGGGACTATGAAAAACTGTTTTTT. It yields the protein CASSLRDYEKLFF. This rearrangement joins TRBV12-3 or TRBV12-4 to TRBJ1-4; D possibly corresponds to TRBD1 (5 bases). V was clipped by 2 bases and J by 6 bases, with 7 bases between them. The CDR3 runs 13 residues.

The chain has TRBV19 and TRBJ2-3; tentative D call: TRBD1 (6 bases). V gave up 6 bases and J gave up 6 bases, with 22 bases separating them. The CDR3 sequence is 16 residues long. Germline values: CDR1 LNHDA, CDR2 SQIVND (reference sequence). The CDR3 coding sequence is TGTGCCAGTAGAACCTCAGGTGTGGGGGCAGGGGATACGCAGTATTTT. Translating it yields CASRTSGVGAGDTQYF. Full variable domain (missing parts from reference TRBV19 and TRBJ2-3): DGGITQSPKYLFRKEGQNVTLSCEQNLNHDAMYWYRQDPGQGLRLIYYSQIVNDFQKGDIAEGYSVSREKKESFPLTVTSAQKNPTAFYLCASRTSGVGAGDTQYFGPGTRLTVL.

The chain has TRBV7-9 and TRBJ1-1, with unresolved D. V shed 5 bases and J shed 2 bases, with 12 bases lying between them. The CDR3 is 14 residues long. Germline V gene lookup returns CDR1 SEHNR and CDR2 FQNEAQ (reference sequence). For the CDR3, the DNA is TGTGCCAGCAGCCCGCAGAGGGTCAACACTGAAGCTTTCTTT. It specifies CASSPQRVNTEAFF.